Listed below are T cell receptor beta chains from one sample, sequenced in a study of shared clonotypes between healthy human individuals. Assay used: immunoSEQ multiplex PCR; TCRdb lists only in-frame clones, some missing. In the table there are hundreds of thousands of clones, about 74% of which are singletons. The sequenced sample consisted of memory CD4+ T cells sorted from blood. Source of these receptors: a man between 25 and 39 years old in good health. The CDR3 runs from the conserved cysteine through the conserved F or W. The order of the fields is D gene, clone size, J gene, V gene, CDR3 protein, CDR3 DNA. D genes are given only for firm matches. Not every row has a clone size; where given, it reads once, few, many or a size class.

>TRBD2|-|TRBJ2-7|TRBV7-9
CASSLTKGLAGGQGYEQYF
TGTGCCAGCAGCTTAACGAAAGGACTAGCGGGAGGACAAGGCTACGAGCAGTACTTC
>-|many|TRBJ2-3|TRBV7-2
CASSLDPLPGDTQYF
TGTGCCAGCAGCTTAGACCCCTTACCCGGGGATACGCAGTATTTT
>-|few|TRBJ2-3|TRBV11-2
CASSLFLGFTDTQYF
TGTGCCAGCAGCTTATTTTTGGGGTTCACAGATACGCAGTATTTT
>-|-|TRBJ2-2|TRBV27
CASSWTYAGELFF
TGTGCCAGCAGTTGGACCTACGCCGGGGAGCTGTTTTTT
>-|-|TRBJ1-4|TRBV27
CASSSQRTVTNEKLFF
TGTGCCAGCAGTTCCCAGAGAACGGTTACTAATGAAAAACTGTTTTTT
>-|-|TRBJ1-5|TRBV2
CASSESGYSNQPQHF
TGTGCCAGCAGTGAATCTGGCTATAGCAATCAGCCCCAGCATTTT
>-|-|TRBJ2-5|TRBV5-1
CASSLDVPSLGETQYF
TGCGCCAGCAGCTTGGATGTCCCGTCCCTCGGGGAGACCCAGTACTTC
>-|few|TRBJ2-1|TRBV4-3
CASSRGLNNEQFF
TGCGCCAGCAGCCGCGGGCTTAACAATGAGCAGTTCTTC
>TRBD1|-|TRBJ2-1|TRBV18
CASSLFRTGKGRPPYNEQFF
TGTGCCAGCTCACTTTTTCGGACAGGGAAGGGGCGGCCACCCTACAATGAGCAGTTCTTC
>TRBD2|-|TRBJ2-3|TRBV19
CASSTVAGTQYF
TGTGCCAGTAGTACAGTAGCGGGTACGCAGTATTTT
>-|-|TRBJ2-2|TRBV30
CAWGVVTGELFF
TGTGCCTGGGGGGTCGTCACCGGGGAGCTGTTTTTT
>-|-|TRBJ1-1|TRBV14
CASNLQGTEAFF
TGTGCCAGCAACCTACAGGGCACTGAAGCTTTCTTT
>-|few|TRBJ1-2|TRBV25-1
CASSERAGADIYGYTF
TGTGCCAGCAGTGAACGCGCGGGGGCGGATATCTATGGCTACACCTTC
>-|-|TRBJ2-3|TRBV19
CASSISVTTDTQYF
TGTGCCAGTAGTATTTCCGTCACCACAGATACGCAGTATTTT
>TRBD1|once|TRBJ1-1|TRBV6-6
CASSYPPGQKGRGAFF
TGTGCCAGCAGTTACCCACCGGGACAGAAGGGTCGGGGCGCTTTCTTT
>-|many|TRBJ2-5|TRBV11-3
CASSHDSAGGQETQYF
TGTGCCAGCAGCCACGACAGCGCCGGGGGTCAAGAGACCCAGTACTTC
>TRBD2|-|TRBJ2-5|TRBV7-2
CASSLEVRGVETQYF
TGTGCCAGCAGCTTAGAGGTGCGGGGGGTGGAGACCCAGTACTTC
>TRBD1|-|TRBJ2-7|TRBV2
CASSEARQGAGEQYF
TGTGCCAGCAGTGAAGCCCGGCAGGGGGCAGGGGAGCAGTACTTC
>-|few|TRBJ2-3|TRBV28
CASTSKGSPGWDTQYF
TGTGCCTCAACCTCCAAAGGCAGCCCTGGTTGGGATACGCAGTATTTT
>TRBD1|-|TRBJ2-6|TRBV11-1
CASSLGGTGISFRANVLTF
TGTGCCAGCAGCTTAGGGGGGACAGGGATTTCTTTTAGGGCCAACGTCCTGACTTTC
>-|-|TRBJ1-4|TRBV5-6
CASSFFLGGYEKLFF
TGTGCCAGCAGCTTCTTCCTTGGCGGCTATGAAAAACTGTTTTTT
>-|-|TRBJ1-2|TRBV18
CASSPSAGTSYGYTF
TGTGCCAGCTCACCATCCGCAGGCACATCCTATGGCTACACCTTC
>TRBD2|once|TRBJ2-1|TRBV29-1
CSVDRGLGNEQFF
TGCAGCGTTGACCGGGGACTAGGTAATGAGCAGTTCTTC
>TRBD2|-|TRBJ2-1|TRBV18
CASSPGLAGEVEQFF
TGTGCCAGCTCACCAGGACTAGCGGGAGAAGTTGAGCAGTTCTTC
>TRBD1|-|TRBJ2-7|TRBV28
CASGPGQSYEQYF
TGTGCCAGCGGCCCGGGACAGAGCTACGAGCAGTACTTC
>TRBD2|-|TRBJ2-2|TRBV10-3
CAISDAGGTGELFF
TGTGCCATCAGTGACGCGGGAGGGACCGGGGAGCTGTTTTTT
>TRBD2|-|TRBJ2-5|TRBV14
CASSRRLAGGGETQYF
TGTGCCAGCAGCCGCCGACTAGCGGGAGGTGGAGAGACCCAGTACTTC
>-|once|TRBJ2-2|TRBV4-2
CASSQERADRELFF
TGTGCCAGCAGCCAAGAGAGGGCGGACCGGGAGCTGTTTTTT
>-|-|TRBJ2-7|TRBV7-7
CASSLARDSYEQYF
TGTGCCAGCAGCTTGGCAAGGGACTCCTACGAGCAGTACTTC
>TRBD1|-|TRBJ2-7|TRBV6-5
CASSYSQQGAYEQYF
TGTGCCAGCAGTTACTCGCAACAGGGGGCCTACGAGCAGTACTTC
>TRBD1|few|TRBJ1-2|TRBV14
CASSQDCRTGGKGYTF
TGTGCCAGCAGCCAAGATTGCAGGACAGGAGGTAAGGGCTACACCTTC
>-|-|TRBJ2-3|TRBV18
CASSRLHTDTQYF
TGTGCCAGCTCACGTCTACACACAGATACGCAGTATTTT
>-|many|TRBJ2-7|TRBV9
CASGGAGGRSYEQYF
TGTGCCAGCGGGGGCGCGGGCGGACGTTCCTACGAGCAGTACTTC
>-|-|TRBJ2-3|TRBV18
CASSLELASTDTQYF
TGTGCCAGCTCACTTGAACTAGCTAGCACAGATACGCAGTATTTT
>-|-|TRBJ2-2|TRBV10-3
CAISESGGPNTGELFF
TGTGCCATCAGTGAGTCAGGGGGGCCGAACACCGGGGAGCTGTTTTTT
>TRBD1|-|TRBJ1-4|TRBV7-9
CASREKGQDATNEKLFF
TGTGCCAGCAGAGAAAAGGGACAGGATGCAACTAATGAAAAACTGTTTTTT
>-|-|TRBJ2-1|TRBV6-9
CASIHLQGSIYNEQFF
TGTGCCAGCATCCACTTACAGGGTAGTATTTACAATGAGCAGTTCTTC
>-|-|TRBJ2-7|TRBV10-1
CASSESGRREQYF
TGCGCCAGCAGTGAGTCCGGCAGAAGGGAGCAGTACTTC
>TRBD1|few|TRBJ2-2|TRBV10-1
CASGPGDRGSTGELFF
TGCGCCAGCGGCCCCGGGGACAGGGGATCCACCGGGGAGCTGTTTTTT
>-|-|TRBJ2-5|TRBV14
CASSRGGLETQYF
TGTGCCAGCAGCCGAGGGGGGCTGGAGACCCAGTACTTC
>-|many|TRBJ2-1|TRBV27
CASSLRRTSDNEQFF
TGTGCCAGCAGCTTGCGGCGTACTTCCGACAATGAGCAGTTCTTC
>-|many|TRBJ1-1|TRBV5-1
CASSLRPNTEAFF
TGCGCCAGCAGCTTGAGGCCGAACACTGAAGCTTTCTTT
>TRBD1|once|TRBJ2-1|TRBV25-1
CASSDHRGSYNEQFF
TGTGCCAGCAGCGATCACAGGGGATCCTACAATGAGCAGTTCTTC
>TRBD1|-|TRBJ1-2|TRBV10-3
CAISEDRSYTF
TGTGCCATCAGCGAGGACAGGAGCTACACCTTC
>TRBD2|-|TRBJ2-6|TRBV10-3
CAISHQTSGSSGANVLTF
TGTGCCATCAGTCACCAGACTAGCGGCAGCTCTGGGGCCAACGTCCTGACTTTC
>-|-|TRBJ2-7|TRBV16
CASSPLSARVYEQYF
TGTGCCAGCAGCCCCCTCTCGGCCCGGGTCTACGAACAGTACTTC
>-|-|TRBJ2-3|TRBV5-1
CASSFERNTDTQYF
TGCGCCAGCAGCTTTGAGAGAAACACAGATACGCAGTATTTT
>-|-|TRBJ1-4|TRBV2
CASSPSGQGYEKLFF
TGTGCCAGCAGTCCCTCGGGCCAGGGTTACGAAAAACTGTTTTTT
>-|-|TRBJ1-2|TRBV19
CASSRGGRSYGYTF
TGTGCCAGTAGTAGAGGCGGCAGGAGCTATGGCTACACCTTC
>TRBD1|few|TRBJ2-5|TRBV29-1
CSVGPTGATSQYF
TGCAGCGTTGGCCCAACAGGGGCTACGTCCCAGTACTTC